Described below is a single T cell receptor beta chain sequence and its context. The sample is drawn from a study of cytomegalovirus exposure and HLA in healthy donors. Whole-study context: From HLA-typed donors, an early data release held 70 million to 100 million unique TCRs.

The PCR was carried out with 60 Vbeta primers and 13 Jbeta primers. Sequencing used immunoSEQ multiplex PCR; TCRdb keeps in-frame clones, though not all of them. The sample holds 65,000 to 80,000 clones. Per germline, CDR1 SQVTM and CDR2 ANQGSEA. V shed 2 bases and J shed 0 bases, with 11 bases lying between them. This CDR3 region has 15 residues. Sequencing input: PBMCs. This rearrangement joins TRBV29-1 to TRBJ2-1, with D unresolved. The TCR comes from a man aged 25 to 40 in good health and CMV-seronegative. CDR3 DNA sequence: TGCAGCGTTGAACGGTCTAGGAGCTCCTACAATGAGCAGTTCTTC. This translates into CSVERSRSSYNEQFF.